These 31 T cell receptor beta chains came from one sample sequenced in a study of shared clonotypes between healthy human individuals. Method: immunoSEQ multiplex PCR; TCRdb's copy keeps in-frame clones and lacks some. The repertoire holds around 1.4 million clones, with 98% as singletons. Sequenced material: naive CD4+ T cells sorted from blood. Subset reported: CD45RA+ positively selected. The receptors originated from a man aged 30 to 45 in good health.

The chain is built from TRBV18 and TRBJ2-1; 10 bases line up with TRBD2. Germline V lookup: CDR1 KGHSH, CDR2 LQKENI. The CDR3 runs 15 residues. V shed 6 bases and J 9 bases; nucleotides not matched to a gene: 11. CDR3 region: CASSSGLAGVSEQFF. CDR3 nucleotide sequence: TGTGCCAGCTCCTCGGGGCTAGCGGGAGTTAGTGAGCAGTTCTTC.

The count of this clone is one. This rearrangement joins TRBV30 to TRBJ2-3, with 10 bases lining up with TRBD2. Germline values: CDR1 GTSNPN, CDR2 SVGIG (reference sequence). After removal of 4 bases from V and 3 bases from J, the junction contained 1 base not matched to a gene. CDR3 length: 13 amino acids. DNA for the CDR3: TGTGCCTGGACTAGCGGGAGAACAGATACGCAGTATTTT. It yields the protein CAWTSGRTDTQYF.

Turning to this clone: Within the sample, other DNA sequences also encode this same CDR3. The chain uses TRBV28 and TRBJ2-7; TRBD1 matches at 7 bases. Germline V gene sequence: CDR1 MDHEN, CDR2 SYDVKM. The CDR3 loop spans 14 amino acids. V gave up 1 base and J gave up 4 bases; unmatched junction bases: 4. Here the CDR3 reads CASSLSVQGYEQYF. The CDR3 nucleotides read TGTGCCAGCAGTTTATCCGTACAGGGGTACGAGCAGTACTTC.

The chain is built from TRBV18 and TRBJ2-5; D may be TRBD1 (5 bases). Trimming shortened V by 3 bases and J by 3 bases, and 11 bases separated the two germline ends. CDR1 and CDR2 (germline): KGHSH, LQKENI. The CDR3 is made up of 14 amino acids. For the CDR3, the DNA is TGTGCCAGCTCACCTCTAGGGGCCGAAGAGACCCAGTACTTC. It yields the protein CASSPLGAEETQYF.

This CDR3 reads CASSLQTGPSYEQYF. In DNA, the CDR3 is TGTGCCAGCAGCTTACAGACAGGGCCTTCCTACGAGCAGTACTTC. The chain carries TRBV11-3 and TRBJ2-7, with 7 positions matching TRBD1. Germline lookup yields CDR1 SGHNT and CDR2 YENEEA. This CDR3 is built from 15 residues. The V gene end was trimmed by 2 bases and the J gene end by 1 base; junction bases not matched to a gene: 5.

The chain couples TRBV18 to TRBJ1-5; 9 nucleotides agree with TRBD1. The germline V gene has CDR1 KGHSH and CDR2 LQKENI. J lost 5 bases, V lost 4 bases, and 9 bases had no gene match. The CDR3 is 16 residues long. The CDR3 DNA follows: TGTGCCAGCTCACGAACCGGGACAGGGTTTTATCAGCCCCAGCATTTT. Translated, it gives CASSRTGTGFYQPQHF.

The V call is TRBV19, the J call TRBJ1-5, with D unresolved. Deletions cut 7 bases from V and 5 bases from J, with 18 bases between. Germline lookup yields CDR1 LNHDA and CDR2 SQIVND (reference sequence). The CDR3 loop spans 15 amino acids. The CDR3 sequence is CASNTPRESHQPQHF. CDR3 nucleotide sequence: TGTGCCAGTAATACCCCCCGAGAGAGTCATCAGCCCCAGCATTTT. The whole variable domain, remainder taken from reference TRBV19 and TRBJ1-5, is DGGITQSPKYLFRKEGQNVTLSCEQNLNHDAMYWYRQDPGQGLRLIYYSQIVNDFQKGDIAEGYSVSREKKESFPLTVTSAQKNPTAFYLCASNTPRESHQPQHFGDGTRLSIL.

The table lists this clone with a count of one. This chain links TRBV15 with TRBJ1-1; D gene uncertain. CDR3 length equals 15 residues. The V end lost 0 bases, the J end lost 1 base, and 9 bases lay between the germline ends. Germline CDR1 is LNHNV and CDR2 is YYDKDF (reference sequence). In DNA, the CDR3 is TGTGCCACCAGCAGAGAGATAGGGAAGAACACTGAAGCTTTCTTT. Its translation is CATSREIGKNTEAFF.

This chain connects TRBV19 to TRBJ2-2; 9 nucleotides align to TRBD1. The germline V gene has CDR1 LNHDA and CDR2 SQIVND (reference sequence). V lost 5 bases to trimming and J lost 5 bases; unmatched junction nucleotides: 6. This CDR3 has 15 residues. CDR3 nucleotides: TGTGCCAGTAGTCCGGACAGGGGAGATACCGGGGAGCTGTTTTTT. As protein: CASSPDRGDTGELFF.

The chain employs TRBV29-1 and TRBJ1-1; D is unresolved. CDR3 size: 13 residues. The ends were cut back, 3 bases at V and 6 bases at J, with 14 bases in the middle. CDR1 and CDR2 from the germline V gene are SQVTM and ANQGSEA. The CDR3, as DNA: TGCAGCGTTGAGCGAGGGTCGGGAGCTGAAGCTTTCTTT. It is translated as CSVERGSGAEAFF. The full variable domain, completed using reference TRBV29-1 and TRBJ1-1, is SAVISQKPSRDICQRGTSLTIQCQVDSQVTMMFWYRQQPGQSLTLIATANQGSEATYESGFVIDKFPISRPNLTFSTLTVSNMSPEDSSIYLCSVERGSGAEAFFGQGTRLTVV.

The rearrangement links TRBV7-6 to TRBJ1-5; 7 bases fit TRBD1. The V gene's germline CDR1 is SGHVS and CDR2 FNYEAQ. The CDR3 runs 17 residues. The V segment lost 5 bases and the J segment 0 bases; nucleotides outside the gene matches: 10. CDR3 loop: CASSPIQGTYSNQPQHF. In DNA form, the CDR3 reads TGTGCCAGCAGCCCAATACAGGGGACATATAGCAATCAGCCCCAGCATTTT.

As DNA, the CDR3 is TGTGCCAGCAGCTCGGTAGGAACTTCCTACAATGAGCAGTTCTTC. This sequence encodes CASSSVGTSYNEQFF. The chain links TRBV7-8 to TRBJ2-1; D not certain. V was shortened by 4 bases and J by 1 base, with 11 bases between the two germline ends. Germline V gives CDR1 SGHVS, CDR2 FQNEAQ. The CDR3 totals 15 residues. The full variable domain, with the rest looked up from reference TRBV7-8 and TRBJ2-1, is GAGVSQSPRYKVAKRGQDVALRCDPISGHVSLFWYQQALGQGPEFLTYFQNEAQLDKSGLPSDRFFAERPEGSVSTLKIQRTQQEDSAVYLCASSSVGTSYNEQFFGPGTRLTVL.

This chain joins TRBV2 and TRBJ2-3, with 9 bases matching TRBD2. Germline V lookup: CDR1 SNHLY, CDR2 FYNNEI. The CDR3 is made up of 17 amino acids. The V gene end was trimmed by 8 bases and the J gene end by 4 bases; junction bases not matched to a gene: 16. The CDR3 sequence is CASGLAGRRVGPDTQYF. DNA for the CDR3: TGTGCCAGCGGGCTAGCGGGAAGAAGAGTAGGGCCAGATACGCAGTATTTT.

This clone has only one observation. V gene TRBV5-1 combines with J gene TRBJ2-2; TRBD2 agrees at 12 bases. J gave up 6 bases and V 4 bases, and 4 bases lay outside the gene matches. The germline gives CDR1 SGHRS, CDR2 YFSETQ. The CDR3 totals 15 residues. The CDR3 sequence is CASSQTSGRSGELFF. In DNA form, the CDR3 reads TGCGCCAGCAGCCAAACTAGCGGGAGGTCCGGGGAGCTGTTTTTT.

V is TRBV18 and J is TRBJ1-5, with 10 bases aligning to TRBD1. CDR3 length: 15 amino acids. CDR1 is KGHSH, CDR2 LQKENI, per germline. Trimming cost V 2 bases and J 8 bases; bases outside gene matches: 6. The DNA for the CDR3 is TGTGCCAGCTCACCAACGGGACAGGGGTTTAAGCCCCAGCATTTT. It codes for CASSPTGQGFKPQHF.

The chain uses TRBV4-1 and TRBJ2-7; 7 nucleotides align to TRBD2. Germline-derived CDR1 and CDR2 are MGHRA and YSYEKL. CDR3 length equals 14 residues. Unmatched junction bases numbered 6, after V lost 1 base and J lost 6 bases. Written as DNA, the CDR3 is TGCGCCAGCAGCCAAGCGGGAGGATTACGCGAGCAGTACTTC. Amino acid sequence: CASSQAGGLREQYF.

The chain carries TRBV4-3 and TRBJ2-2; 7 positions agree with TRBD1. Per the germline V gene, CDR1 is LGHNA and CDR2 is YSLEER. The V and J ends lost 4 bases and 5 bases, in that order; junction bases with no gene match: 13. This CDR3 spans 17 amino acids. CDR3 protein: CASSRGTGQAPTGELFF. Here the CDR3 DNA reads TGCGCCAGCAGCCGGGGTACAGGACAGGCCCCGACCGGGGAGCTGTTTTTT.

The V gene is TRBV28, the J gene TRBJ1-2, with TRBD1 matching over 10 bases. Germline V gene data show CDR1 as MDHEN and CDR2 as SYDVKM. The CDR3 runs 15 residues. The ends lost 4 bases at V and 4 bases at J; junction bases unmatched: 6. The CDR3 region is CASSSAGQGRYGYTF. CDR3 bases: TGTGCCAGCAGTTCCGCGGGACAGGGGCGCTATGGCTACACCTTC.

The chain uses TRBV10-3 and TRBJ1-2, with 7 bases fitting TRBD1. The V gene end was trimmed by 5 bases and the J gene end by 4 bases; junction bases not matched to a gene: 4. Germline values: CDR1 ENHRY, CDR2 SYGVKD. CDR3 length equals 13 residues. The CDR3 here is CAISSGTVYGYTF. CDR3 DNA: TGTGCCATCAGTTCCGGGACAGTCTATGGCTACACCTTC.

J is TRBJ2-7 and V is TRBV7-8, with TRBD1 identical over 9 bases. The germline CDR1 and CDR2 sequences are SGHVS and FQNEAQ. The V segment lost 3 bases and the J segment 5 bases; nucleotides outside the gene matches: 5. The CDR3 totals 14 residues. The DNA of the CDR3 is TGTGCCAGCAGCTTTACAGGGGGCTGGGACGAGCAGTACTTC. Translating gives CASSFTGGWDEQYF.

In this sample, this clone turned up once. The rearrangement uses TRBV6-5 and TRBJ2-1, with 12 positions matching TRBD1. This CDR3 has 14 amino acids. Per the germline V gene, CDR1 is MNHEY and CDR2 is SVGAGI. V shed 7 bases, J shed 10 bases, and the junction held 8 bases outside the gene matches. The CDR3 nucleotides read TGTGCCAGCACTTGGGACAGGGGGCGCGAGGAGCAGTTCTTC. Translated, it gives CASTWDRGREEQFF.

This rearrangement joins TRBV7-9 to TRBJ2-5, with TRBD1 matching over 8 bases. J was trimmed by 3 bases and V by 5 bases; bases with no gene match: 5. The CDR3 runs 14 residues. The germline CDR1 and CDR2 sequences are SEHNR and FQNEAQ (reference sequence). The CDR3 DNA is TGTGCCAGCAGCCGGGACAGGAGGGAAGAGACCCAGTACTTC. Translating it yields CASSRDRREETQYF. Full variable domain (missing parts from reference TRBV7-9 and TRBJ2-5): DTGVSQNPRHKITKRGQNVTFRCDPISEHNRLYWYRQTLGQGPEFLTYFQNEAQLEKSRLLSDRFSAERPKGSFSTLEIQRTEQGDSAMYLCASSRDRREETQYFGPGTRLLVL.

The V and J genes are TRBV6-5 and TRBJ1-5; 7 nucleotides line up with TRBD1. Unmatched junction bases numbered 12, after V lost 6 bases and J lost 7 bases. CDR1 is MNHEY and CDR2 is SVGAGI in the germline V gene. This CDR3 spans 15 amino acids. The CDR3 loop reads CASSRNRDRMQPQHF. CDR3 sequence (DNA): TGTGCCAGCAGCCGCAACCGGGACAGAATGCAGCCCCAGCATTTT.

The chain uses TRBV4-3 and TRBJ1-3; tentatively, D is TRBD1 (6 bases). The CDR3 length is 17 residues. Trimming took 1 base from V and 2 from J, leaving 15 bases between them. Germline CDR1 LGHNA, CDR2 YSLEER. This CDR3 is CASSQGVTGSAGNTIYF. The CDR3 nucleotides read TGCGCCAGCAGCCAAGGTGTAACAGGGTCGGCTGGAAACACCATATATTTT.

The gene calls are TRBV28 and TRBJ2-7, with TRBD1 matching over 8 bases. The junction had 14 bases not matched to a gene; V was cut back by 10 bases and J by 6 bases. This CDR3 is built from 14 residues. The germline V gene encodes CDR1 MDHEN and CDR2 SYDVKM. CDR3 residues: CATIPTGALSEQYF. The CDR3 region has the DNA TGTGCCACCATTCCGACAGGGGCCCTAAGCGAGCAGTACTTC.

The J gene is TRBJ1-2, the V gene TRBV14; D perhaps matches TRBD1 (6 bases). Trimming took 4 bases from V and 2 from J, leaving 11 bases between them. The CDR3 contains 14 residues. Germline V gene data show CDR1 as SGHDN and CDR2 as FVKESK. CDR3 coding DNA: TGTGCCAGCAGCCTCGGGACAAAAAACTATGGCTACACCTTC. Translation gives CASSLGTKNYGYTF.

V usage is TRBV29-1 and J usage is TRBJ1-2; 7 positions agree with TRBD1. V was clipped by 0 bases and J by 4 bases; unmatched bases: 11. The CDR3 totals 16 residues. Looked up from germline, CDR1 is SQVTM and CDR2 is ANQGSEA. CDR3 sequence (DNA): TGCAGCGTTGAAGATCGAGGGGGCCTAGGGGCCTATGGCTACACCTTC. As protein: CSVEDRGGLGAYGYTF.

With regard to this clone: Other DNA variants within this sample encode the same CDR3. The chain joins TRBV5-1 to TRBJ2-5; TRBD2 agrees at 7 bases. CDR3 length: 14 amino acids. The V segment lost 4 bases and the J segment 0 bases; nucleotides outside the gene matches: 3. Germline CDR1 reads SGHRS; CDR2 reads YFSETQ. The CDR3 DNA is TGCGCCAGCAGCCTGGGGGGGTACCAAGAGACCCAGTACTTC. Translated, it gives CASSLGGYQETQYF.

CDR3: CASSQDGNYGYTF. CDR3 nucleotide sequence: TGTGCCAGCAGTCAGGACGGGAACTATGGCTACACCTTC. This rearrangement joins TRBV28 to TRBJ1-2; D not resolved. Trimming took off 5 bases at V and 2 bases at J, with 9 bases between the two ends. The CDR3 extends over 13 amino acids. Germline V lookup: CDR1 MDHEN, CDR2 SYDVKM.

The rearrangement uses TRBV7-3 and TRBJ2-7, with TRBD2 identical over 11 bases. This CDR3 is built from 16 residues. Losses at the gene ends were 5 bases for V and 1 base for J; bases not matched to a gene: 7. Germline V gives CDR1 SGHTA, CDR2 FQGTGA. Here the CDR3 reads CASSPLAGGRSYEQYF. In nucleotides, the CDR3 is TGTGCCAGCAGCCCCTTAGCGGGAGGGCGTTCCTACGAGCAGTACTTC. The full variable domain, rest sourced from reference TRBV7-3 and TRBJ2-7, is GAGVSQTPSNKVTEKGKYVELRCDPISGHTALYWYRQSLGQGPEFLIYFQGTGAADDSGLPNDRFFAVRPEGSVSTLKIQRTERGDSAVYLCASSPLAGGRSYEQYFGPGTRLTVT.

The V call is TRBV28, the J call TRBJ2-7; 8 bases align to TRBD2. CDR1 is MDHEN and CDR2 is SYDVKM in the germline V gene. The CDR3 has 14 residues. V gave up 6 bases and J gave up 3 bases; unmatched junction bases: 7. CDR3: CASRNSGIIYEQYF. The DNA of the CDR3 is TGTGCCAGCAGAAATAGCGGGATTATCTACGAGCAGTACTTC.